This entry lists 25 T cell receptor beta chains sequenced from one sample in a study of blood T cell repertoires in COVID-19. Sequencing used immunoSEQ multiplex PCR; TCRdb keeps in-frame clones, though not all of them. The sample carries roughly 230,000 clones, roughly 89% recorded once. The sequencing input was peripheral blood. The receptors stem from a middle-aged woman who had recovered from COVID-19.

This clone was observed once. Within the sample, other DNA sequences also encode this same CDR3. The chain has TRBV9 and TRBJ2-3; 7 nucleotides align to TRBD2. The V gene end was trimmed by 2 bases and the J gene end by 3 bases; junction bases not matched to a gene: 6. Per germline, CDR1 SGDLS and CDR2 YYNGEE. The length of the CDR3 is 15 residues. The CDR3 spells CASSVGGRGTDTQYF. The DNA of the CDR3 is TGTGCCAGCAGCGTCGGCGGGAGAGGTACAGATACGCAGTATTTT.

The J gene is TRBJ1-1, the V gene TRBV10-3, with TRBD1 identical over 11 bases. The V gene end was trimmed by 10 bases and the J gene end by 5 bases; junction bases not matched to a gene: 9. This CDR3 is 14 amino acids long. Germline V gene sequence: CDR1 ENHRY, CDR2 SYGVKD. CDR3 sequence: CASAAGTGGTEAFF. CDR3 nucleotide sequence: TGTGCCAGCGCTGCCGGGACAGGGGGGACTGAAGCTTTCTTT.

V is TRBV10-3 and J is TRBJ2-2, with 11 positions matching TRBD2. The CDR3 length is 17 residues. Germline values: CDR1 ENHRY, CDR2 SYGVKD. Trimming cost V 2 bases and J 6 bases; bases outside gene matches: 8. CDR3 sequence reads: CAISEVRLAGKSGELFF. The DNA for the CDR3 is TGTGCCATCAGTGAGGTTCGACTAGCGGGAAAATCCGGGGAGCTGTTTTTT.

This rearrangement joins TRBV4-2 to TRBJ2-3; 9 bases map to TRBD2. The V gene end was trimmed by 1 base and the J gene end by 3 bases; junction bases not matched to a gene: 5. Germline V gene sequence: CDR1 LGHNA, CDR2 YNFKEQ. This CDR3 has 16 amino acids. CDR3 coding DNA: TGTGCCAGCAGCCAAGGGGCTAGCGGGGATACAGATACGCAGTATTTT. Translating gives CASSQGASGDTDTQYF.

The chain links TRBV7-2 to TRBJ2-5, with 10 bases that match TRBD2. This CDR3 is built from 17 residues. Unmatched junction bases numbered 13, after V lost 4 bases and J lost 5 bases. CDR1 SGHTA and CDR2 FQGNSA come from the germline V gene. In DNA, the CDR3 is TGTGCCAGCAGCTCAGGACTAGCGGTTACCTTCAGGGAGACCCAGTACTTC. Protein sequence: CASSSGLAVTFRETQYF.

The rearrangement uses TRBV3-1 (or the pseudogene TRBV3-2) and TRBJ2-3, with 14 bases matching TRBD2. V trimming: 1 base; J trimming: 1 base; junction bases outside the gene matches: 10. This CDR3 comprises 20 residues. CDR1 and CDR2 (germline): LGHDT, YNNKEL (reference sequence). CDR3 loop: CASSQVPGLAGAGGTDTQYF. CDR3 in DNA: TGTGCCAGCAGCCAAGTTCCGGGACTAGCGGGAGCGGGGGGCACAGATACGCAGTATTTT.

V and J are TRBV5-1 and TRBJ2-3; 7 bases match TRBD2. The CDR3 loop spans 15 amino acids. V shed 4 bases, J shed 0 bases, and the junction held 5 bases outside the gene matches. Germline CDR1 SGHRS, CDR2 YFSETQ. The CDR3 is CASSAGVTSTDTQYF. The CDR3 region has the DNA TGCGCCAGCAGCGCGGGGGTCACTAGCACAGATACGCAGTATTTT.

V and J are TRBV2 and TRBJ2-1; TRBD2 aligns across 11 bases. With 1 base clipped from V and 9 bases from J, the junction kept 5 bases outside the gene matches. Germline V gene lookup returns CDR1 SNHLY and CDR2 FYNNEI. The CDR3 consists of 15 residues. CDR3 sequence: CASSEGLAGGVEQFF. The DNA of the CDR3 is TGTGCCAGCAGTGAAGGGCTAGCGGGGGGAGTTGAGCAGTTCTTC. Full variable domain (missing parts from reference TRBV2 and TRBJ2-1): EPEVTQTPSHQVTQMGQEVILRCVPISNHLYFYWYRQILGQKVEFLVSFYNNEISEKSEIFDDQFSVERPDGSNFTLKIRSTKLEDSAMYFCASSEGLAGGVEQFFGPGTRLTVL.

This clone was counted only a few times. The chain is built from TRBV30 and TRBJ1-5, with D tentatively TRBD1 (5 bases). The CDR3 spans 15 residues. The V end lost 2 bases, the J end lost 2 bases, and 13 bases lay between the germline ends. CDR1 is GTSNPN, CDR2 SVGIG, per germline (reference sequence). The CDR3 nucleotides are TGTGCCTGGAGTCAAGGACATTTGGGCAATCAGCCCCAGCATTTT. Its protein product is CAWSQGHLGNQPQHF.

The chain carries TRBV24-1 and TRBJ2-1; 10 positions match TRBD2. The CDR3 length is 14 residues. V lost 12 bases to trimming and J lost 7 bases; unmatched junction nucleotides: 11. Per germline, CDR1 KGHDR and CDR2 SFDVKD. CDR3 nucleotide sequence: TGTGCCGTCGCGGAAGCGGGAGGGAGGAATGAGCAGTTCTTC. Protein: CAVAEAGGRNEQFF.

To note about this clone: The same CDR3 also results from other DNA sequences found in this sample. J is TRBJ2-5 and V is TRBV30, with TRBD1 as a possible D gene (5 bases). The CDR3 totals 13 residues. Deletions cut 0 bases from V and 2 bases from J, with 7 bases between. Germline V gene sequence: CDR1 GTSNPN, CDR2 SVGIG (reference sequence). The CDR3 protein is CAWSVRQQETQYF. The CDR3 nucleotides are TGTGCCTGGAGTGTACGACAGCAAGAGACCCAGTACTTC.

V is TRBV5-4 and J is TRBJ2-2; TRBD2 aligns across 8 bases. Germline CDR1 reads SGHNT; CDR2 reads YYREEE (reference sequence). Trimming at V came to 5 bases and at J to 0 bases, leaving 12 bases not matched to a gene. The CDR3 consists of 18 residues. CDR3 nucleotide sequence: TGTGCCAGCAGGACGGATAGCGGGGCCTACGCGAACACCGGGGAGCTGTTTTTT. This sequence encodes CASRTDSGAYANTGELFF.

The chain joins TRBV2 to TRBJ2-1; 14 bases fit TRBD2. This CDR3 is built from 14 residues. V was pared by 7 bases and J by 9 bases, with 5 bases of the junction left unmatched. The germline V gene encodes CDR1 SNHLY and CDR2 FYNNEI. The CDR3 coding sequence is TGTGCCAGCAACGGACTAGCGGGAGGAGGTGAGCAGTTCTTC. Translation gives CASNGLAGGGEQFF.

This chain joins TRBV14 and TRBJ1-6; 10 bases are a match to TRBD1. From germline, CDR1 is SGHDN and CDR2 FVKESK. CDR3 length equals 16 residues. V lost 4 bases and J lost 2; bases outside the gene matches: 2. The CDR3 spells CASSLTGGPYNSPLHF. CDR3 nucleotides: TGTGCCAGCAGCCTGACAGGGGGCCCCTATAATTCACCCCTCCACTTT.

The gene calls are TRBV28 and TRBJ1-2; possible D gene TRBD1, 5 bases. Deletions cut 6 bases from V and 2 bases from J, with 7 bases between. This CDR3 contains 12 residues. Germline loops: CDR1 MDHEN, CDR2 SYDVKM. CDR3 nucleotides: TGTGCCAGCAGCCAGGGAAACTATGGCTACACCTTC. Translating it yields CASSQGNYGYTF.

The V call is TRBV7-7, the J call TRBJ2-5, with 14 positions matching TRBD2. Trimming at V came to 3 bases and at J to 5 bases, leaving 5 bases not matched to a gene. Germline V CDR1 and CDR2: SSHAT, FNYEAQ (reference sequence). The CDR3 sequence is 16 residues long. The CDR3 sequence is CASSLGLAGVGETQYF. As DNA, the CDR3 is TGTGCCAGCAGCTTGGGACTAGCGGGAGTGGGGGAGACCCAGTACTTC. Drawing the rest from reference TRBV7-7 and TRBJ2-5, the complete variable domain is GAGVSQSPRYKVTKRGQDVTLRCDPISSHATLYWYQQALGQGPEFLTYFNYEAQPDKSGLPSDRFSAERPEGSISTLTIQRTEQRDSAMYRCASSLGLAGVGETQYFGPGTRLLVL.

The chain joins TRBV15 to TRBJ2-1; D gene uncertain. Germline assignment: CDR1 LNHNV and CDR2 YYDKDF (reference sequence). V lost 0 bases, J lost 9 bases, and 6 bases lay in between. The CDR3 is 12 amino acids. The CDR3 DNA sequence: TGTGCCACCAGCAGAGATCCTCCTGAGCAGTTCTTC. Translated, it gives CATSRDPPEQFF.

The rearrangement uses TRBV2 and TRBJ1-5; no reliable D call. CDR3 length: 14 amino acids. Between the trimmed V and J ends, which lost 6 bases and 5 bases, there was a span of 14 bases. In germline, CDR1 is SNHLY, CDR2 FYNNEI. The CDR3 is CASRATVGDQPQHF. CDR3 in DNA: TGTGCCAGCAGGGCAACGGTGGGCGATCAGCCCCAGCATTTT.

The chain couples TRBV2 to TRBJ1-5; no clear D gene. The ends were cut back, 8 bases at V and 0 bases at J, with 8 bases in the middle. From germline, CDR1 is SNHLY and CDR2 FYNNEI. The CDR3 extends over 13 amino acids. CDR3 in amino acids: CASDLYSNQPQHF. CDR3 nucleotide sequence: TGTGCCAGCGATCTATATAGCAATCAGCCCCAGCATTTT.

The chain employs TRBV6-6 and TRBJ1-4; no clear D gene. CDR1 and CDR2 (germline): MNHNY, SVGAGI (reference sequence). V was clipped by 5 bases and J by 0 bases, with 7 bases between them. CDR3 length: 14 residues. The CDR3 region is CASSNSATNEKLFF. CDR3 coding DNA: TGTGCCAGCAGTAACAGTGCAACTAATGAAAAACTGTTTTTT.

The CDR3 region has the DNA TGTGCCTGGAGCCCACTCAGGGGGATCGAGACTGAAGCTTTCTTT. This translates into CAWSPLRGIETEAFF. The rearrangement links TRBV30 to TRBJ1-1; TRBD1 aligns across 7 bases. The CDR3 is 15 residues long. Germline CDR1 is GTSNPN and CDR2 is SVGIG (reference sequence). After removal of 3 bases from V and 5 bases from J, the junction contained 12 bases not matched to a gene.

V usage is TRBV7-2 and J usage is TRBJ2-7; D might be TRBD1 (6 bases). The CDR3 is 13 residues long. CDR1 and CDR2 (germline): SGHTA, FQGNSA. V dropped 6 bases and J dropped 6 bases, with 15 bases sitting between them. The CDR3 here is CASRPTGFCEQYV. As DNA, the CDR3 is TGTGCCAGCAGACCCACAGGGTTCTGCGAGCAGTACGTC.

The table lists this clone with a count of one. Compared with germline, one end of the junction differs, possibly owing to a read error. V and J are TRBV24-1 and TRBJ1-5; D may be TRBD1 (5 bases). CDR1 is KGHDR and CDR2 is SFDVKD in the germline V gene. The length of the CDR3 is 13 residues. CDR3 sequence (DNA): TGTGCCACCAGTGGTTTGGGGCCGCAGCCCCAGCATTTT. This sequence encodes CATSGLGPQPQHF.

The genes are TRBV25-1 and TRBJ2-7; no firm D call. Between the trimmed V and J ends, which lost 5 bases and 2 bases, there was a span of 10 bases. The CDR3 extends over 13 amino acids. Germline values: CDR1 MGHDK, CDR2 SYGVNS. The CDR3 bases are TGTGCCAGCAGTCACATCGCACCCTACGAGCAGTACTTC. It translates to CASSHIAPYEQYF.

This clone came up once. This chain joins TRBV18 and TRBJ2-3; no clear D gene. Germline V gene lookup returns CDR1 KGHSH and CDR2 LQKENI. This CDR3 region has 15 residues. The ends were cut back, 0 bases at V and 0 bases at J, with 7 bases in the middle. CDR3: CASSPPRRSTDTQYF. CDR3 sequence (DNA): TGTGCCAGCTCACCACCGAGGCGGAGCACAGATACGCAGTATTTT.